A selection of T cell receptor beta chains follows, all from one sample in a study of T-cell memory formation after mild COVID-19. TCRdb independently ran MiXCR on the 5' RACE reads; one entry per CDR3 protein. The sample includes 250,000 to 400,000 distinct CDR3 sequences, around an eighth of them seen just once. Specimen: PBMCs or a T cell subset sorted from them (not recorded which). The receptors were sampled from a man aged 18 to 29 who had mild COVID-19 (a few samples of this study predate the infection). Cell type and time point are not known. Each CDR3 is given with its conserved first and last residue.

V | CDR3
TRBV7-2 | CASSTTYEQYF
TRBV7-2 | CASSLALGLASPSYEQYF
TRBV6-5 | CASSPAPGVLQPQHF
TRBV27 | CASRRTGLRNQPQHF
TRBV5-1 | CASSPPGALNTGELFF
TRBV7-8 | CASNLQGAGNTEAFF
TRBV7-2 | CASSPQGGDTQYF
TRBV6-5 | CASSHSGGVTDTQYF
TRBV7-2 | CASSFGKTEAFF
TRBV20-1 | CSARDPRDSSYNEQFF
TRBV5-1 | CASSLWGSGPDTQYF
TRBV28 | CASSSGHTGSPLHF
TRBV18 | CASSPDRGHSNQPQHF
TRBV7-2 | CASTQSRPPTGELFF
TRBV15 | CATSSRGRDYGYTF
TRBV4-2 | CASSQGVTGNYGYTF
TRBV4-2 | CASSQERGSETQYF
TRBV7-8 | CASSFTVANYGYTF
TRBV20-1 | CSATAAGKPQHF
TRBV20-1 | CSARDLGVHNYGYTF
TRBV12-3/TRBV12-4 | CASTLAGGLAFDEQFF
TRBV12-3/TRBV12-4 | CASSPGEFYGYTF
TRBV4-1 | CASSQVRTGGANTGELFF
TRBV7-9 | CASSSSGQNNQPQHF
TRBV7-2 | CASSLGDPRVANEKLFF
TRBV2 | CASLNREAQYF
TRBV7-9 | CASSLYRGVGTEAFF
TRBV9 | CASSSRGGGNSPLHF
TRBV7-2 | CASSLVWFSAQETQYF
TRBV7-2 | CASSFMSGGNEQFF
TRBV11-3 | CASSPEAYTGELFF
TRBV20-1 | CSARKSGGAPDTQYF
TRBV20-1 | CSAVKGLDTQYF
TRBV4-2 | CASSQPGGEGKNYGYTF
TRBV24-1 | CATSERSNQPQHF
TRBV5-1 | CASSLDLDSPLHF
TRBV2 | CASIRGQMNTEAFF
TRBV4-1 | CASSQRQASSYEQYF
TRBV7-2 | CASSSFPYEQYF
TRBV4-3 | CASSQPAGKGEKLFF
TRBV29-1 | CSVEGTFLGRYNEQFF
TRBV2 | CASIPGLGHSSGSTDTQYF
TRBV7-8 | CASSLAVIQPQHF
TRBV4-1 | CASSQDWELFF
TRBV12-3/TRBV12-4 | CASRGLQETQYF
TRBV5-1 | CASRLDGVYNEQFF
TRBV10-3 | CAISGEGRLTGELFF
TRBV13 | CASRTGSSYNSPLHF
TRBV12-5 | CASGSQGGKVYF
TRBV7-9 | CASSSFLLAFPDTQYF
TRBV5-1 | CASSVGTGGVMNTEAFF